One TCR beta chain is described in this entry. This receptor's antigen is unknown. Base qualities are not at hand, and no much larger clone is one base apart. V ends up 2 bases short and J 3 bases short, with an unmatched junction base count of 8. The germline V gene (reference sequence) supplies CDR1 GTSNPN and CDR2 SVGIG. Counted from cysteine to phenylalanine, this CDR3 has 15 amino acids. The read is trimmed to its CDR3 DNA, 45 bases read in frame from base 1. The immunoSEQ Assay was used to sequence TCR beta CDR3 regions from DNA. The paper's data handling went like this. T cell density was computed as TCR beta template counts normalized to usable DNA estimated by amplifying housekeeping genes. Richness was estimated using the preseqR package, with extrapolation to 400,000 templates for PBMC samples and to 120,000 templates for tissue samples. Clonality was taken to be one minus Pielou's evenness. Tissue-enriched TCRs were identified through differential abundance testing performed on productive amino-acid clonotypes, with a minimum total count of 5 and an alpha of 0.1. The Jaccard Index and the Morisita Overlap Index were used to quantify repertoire overlap between compartments. GLIPH clustered TCR beta CDR3s with public tetramer-defined viral CDR3s; viral motifs required at least three viral sequences plus V-gene enrichment. TCRdb retrieved this table from immuneACCESS and kept in-frame rearrangements only. Not all clones are present; in checked studies, unresolved V genes account for under half, and no reason is known for the remainder. That table gives V, J and clone size, and the DNA gave D and trimming. This sample lists around 15,000 clones; around 87% were detected once. The ten most abundant clones make up 1.2% of the sample.

The source of the sample is a study of T cells in localized non-small cell lung cancer (dated by TCRdb to 2020 to 2022). In terms of the full investigation: Comparing tumors with uninvolved tumor-adjacent lungs, the study looked at the T cell repertoires of 236 patients with early-stage NSCLC. The cohort was made up of approximately 250 treatment-naive NSCLC patients whose localized lung tumors had been resected. The mean age of the NSCLC patients was 60 to 85 years, with about 130 men and around 100 women.

At diagnosis, peripheral blood, uninvolved tumor-adjacent lung and tumor were collected and stored as a combination of fresh-frozen and FFPE material. Blood samples were analyzed as peripheral blood mononuclear cells for TCR repertoire profiling. Study-wide findings and limitations: Of the top 100 tumor clones, a median of 57 were detected in paired uninvolved adjacent lung; under 35 were also among that lung's top 100. Higher T cell density in blood was associated with longer overall survival, whereas higher clonality in adjacent lung was associated with shorter survival. Multi-region tumor sequencing was not performed, so intratumor heterogeneity could not be excluded. The highest T cell clonality was observed in uninvolved tumor-adjacent lung, where clonality exceeded that of tumor, suggesting that antigenic responses were more focused in uninvolved tumor-adjacent lung. Because of the exploratory design, TCR variables were selected using unadjusted p-values without false-discovery rate correction.

This receptor was identified in a woman aged 35 to 69 with stage III lung adenocarcinoma. Sample: peripheral blood mononuclear cells, taken before any cancer treatment. The rearranged segments are TRBV30 and TRBJ2-3; 7 of the junction bases match TRBD2. The DNA sequence is as follows: TGTGCCTGGAGTCCCGGCGGGAGTCTGACAGATACGCAGTATTTT. Translated, this is CAWSPGGSLTDTQYF.